Listed here are 20 T cell receptor beta chains from one sample, sequenced in a study of T cells in Graves' hyperthyroidism and ophthalmopathy. RNA transcripts gave rise to amplified TCR beta CDR3 regions. Using the HTBI primer set, a first-round RT-PCR was run on the TCR CDR3. In TCRdb, the multiplex PCR reads were re-called with MiXCR into one record per CDR3 protein. The table has 550,000 to 800,000 distinct CDR3 sequences, approximately 16% seen once. Sequencing input: blood. The receptors were gathered from a young man with Graves' hyperthyroidism.

This clonotype was seen ten or more times. The chain links TRBV28 to TRBJ2-7; the D is unclear. This CDR3 has 12 amino acids. The germline V gene encodes CDR1 MDHEN and CDR2 SYDVKM. V was shortened by 6 bases and J by 3 bases, with 9 bases between the two germline ends. CDR3 residues: CASSRRLYEQYF. CDR3 bases: TGTGCCAGCAGCCGTCGGCTCTACGAGCAGTACTTC.

This clonotype was found many times. The V and J genes are TRBV28 and TRBJ2-7; TRBD1 is a possible D gene (6 bases). The V end was cut by 5 bases, the J end by 2 bases, with 13 bases between. Germline CDR1 is MDHEN and CDR2 is SYDVKM. The CDR3 loop spans 14 amino acids. The DNA for the CDR3 is TGTGCCAGCAGTCCTGTGGACAGCCCCTACGAGCAGTACTTC. Amino acid sequence: CASSPVDSPYEQYF.

The gene calls are TRBV30 and TRBJ1-1, with unresolved D. Deletions cut 4 bases from V and 3 bases from J, with 9 bases between. CDR1 is GTSNPN and CDR2 is SVGIG in the germline V gene (reference sequence). This CDR3 region has 12 residues. Here the CDR3 reads CAWIRFYTEAFF. CDR3 nucleotides: TGTGCCTGGATCCGGTTTTACACTGAAGCTTTCTTT.

The rearrangement uses TRBV27 and TRBJ1-5, with D unclear. Per the germline V gene, CDR1 is MNHEY and CDR2 is SMNVEV (reference sequence). The CDR3 totals 17 residues. V was trimmed by 6 bases and J by 7 bases, leaving 25 bases between them. DNA for the CDR3: TGTGCCAGCAGCCCCGTTGGTGTGGGAGAAAGTATCCAGCCCCAGCATTTT. Translating gives CASSPVGVGESIQPQHF.

V and J are TRBV5-1 and TRBJ2-1; 10 positions agree with TRBD2. Germline V CDR1 and CDR2: SGHRS, YFSETQ. This CDR3 contains 19 residues. Unmatched junction bases numbered 15, after V lost 4 bases and J lost 2 bases. The CDR3 DNA sequence: TGCGCCAGCAGCCCCGCGGGACTAGCGATTGCCTCTCCCTACAATGAGCAGTTCTTC. Translation gives CASSPAGLAIASPYNEQFF.

This clonotype was recorded at least ten times. The rearrangement joins TRBV6-1 to TRBJ2-3; 9 bases match TRBD1. Losses at the gene ends were 6 bases for V and 9 bases for J; bases not matched to a gene: 13. CDR1 is MNHNS, CDR2 SASEGT, per germline. The CDR3 totals 15 residues. As DNA, the CDR3 is TGTGCCAGCAGCGCCGGGACAGGGCTTCGGAGGACGCAGTATTTT. Its protein product is CASSAGTGLRRTQYF.

This clonotype was seen only a few times. The rearrangement links TRBV28 to TRBJ2-3; D gene uncertain. From germline, CDR1 is MDHEN and CDR2 SYDVKM. CDR3 size: 12 residues. The V end was cut by 8 bases, the J end by 4 bases, with 10 bases between. The CDR3 DNA follows: TGTGCCAGCGGAATAGCTCCAGATACGCAGTATTTT. This gives the protein CASGIAPDTQYF.

This clonotype was observed a handful of times. The genes are TRBV6-5 and TRBJ2-3, with TRBD1 as a possible D gene (5 bases). Germline V gene lookup returns CDR1 MNHEY and CDR2 SVGAGI. Trimming removed 2 bases from V and 0 bases from J, with 9 bases in between. The CDR3 is 15 amino acids. DNA of the CDR3: TGTGCCAGCAGTTACCCGACAGAGAGCACAGATACGCAGTATTTT. The encoded protein is CASSYPTESTDTQYF.

This clonotype was detected many times. The rearrangement uses TRBV7-3 and TRBJ2-3; D uncertain. CDR1 is SGHTA and CDR2 is FQGTGA in the germline V gene. The germline V and J ends were trimmed by 5 bases and 6 bases, with 12 bases remaining between them. The CDR3 has 13 amino acids. The DNA for the CDR3 is TGTGCCAGCAGCCCCGACGTGGTTGATACGCAGTATTTT. Its protein is CASSPDVVDTQYF.

This clonotype appeared many times. The rearrangement uses TRBV11-2 and TRBJ2-4; D not resolved. This CDR3 comprises 12 residues. Germline V gives CDR1 SGHAT, CDR2 FQNNGV. V shed 2 bases and J shed 7 bases, with 6 bases lying between them. Written as DNA, the CDR3 is TGTGCCAGCAGCTTAAGTGGGAACATTCAGTACTTC. It encodes CASSLSGNIQYF.

This clonotype was detected only a few times. Written as DNA, the CDR3 is TGTGCCAGCAGCTTAGCCCCCTCGTATGAGCAGTTCTTC. Amino acid sequence: CASSLAPSYEQFF. This chain links TRBV7-6 with TRBJ2-1; D is unclear. CDR3 size: 13 residues. CDR1 is SGHVS, CDR2 FNYEAQ, per germline. Between the trimmed V and J ends, which lost 0 bases and 8 bases, there was a span of 8 bases. Drawing the rest from reference TRBV7-6 and TRBJ2-1, the complete variable domain is GAGVSQSPRYKVTKRGQDVALRCDPISGHVSLYWYRQALGQGPEFLTYFNYEAQQDKSGLPNDRFSAERPEGSISTLTIQRTEQRDSAMYRCASSLAPSYEQFFGPGTRLTVL.

This clonotype was seen ten or more times. The chain carries TRBV2 and TRBJ2-3; D remains ambiguous. The CDR3 extends over 13 amino acids. V was cut by 1 base and J by 2 bases, with 4 bases left in between. CDR1 is SNHLY and CDR2 is FYNNEI in the germline V gene. As DNA, the CDR3 is TGTGCCAGCAGTGAAGTTAACACAGATACGCAGTATTTT. Its translation is CASSEVNTDTQYF.

This clonotype was seen only a few times. V usage is TRBV12-3 or TRBV12-4 and J usage is TRBJ1-5, with D perhaps TRBD1 (5 bases). This CDR3 comprises 14 residues. Trimming stripped 2 bases from V and 9 bases from J, with 14 bases between. The CDR3 DNA is TGTGCCAGCAGTTTAACCGGGGGGAAAACGCCCCAGCATTTT. It encodes CASSLTGGKTPQHF.

This clonotype was seen only a few times. The DNA of the CDR3 is TGCGCCAGCAGCTTGGATAGGACAGGGGACTACGAGCAGTACTTC. This translates into CASSLDRTGDYEQYF. The chain links TRBV5-1 to TRBJ2-7; 9 nucleotides match TRBD1. The V gene end was trimmed by 0 bases and the J gene end by 3 bases; junction bases not matched to a gene: 4. CDR3 length: 15 residues. Germline lookup yields CDR1 SGHRS and CDR2 YFSETQ.

This clonotype was seen at least ten times. The CDR3 protein is CATSRDRGEGQPQHF. As DNA, the CDR3 is TGTGCCACCAGCAGAGACAGGGGCGAGGGTCAGCCCCAGCATTTT. The chain couples TRBV15 to TRBJ1-5, with TRBD1 as a possible D gene (6 bases). The V gene's germline CDR1 is LNHNV and CDR2 YYDKDF (reference sequence). The length of the CDR3 is 15 residues. Trimming stripped 0 bases from V and 6 bases from J, with 12 bases between.

This clonotype appeared a few times. The chain carries TRBV7-9 and TRBJ1-1; weak D call: TRBD1 (6 bases). The V and J ends lost 5 bases and 4 bases respectively, with 17 bases between them. From germline, CDR1 is SEHNR and CDR2 FQNEAQ (reference sequence). This CDR3 comprises 15 residues. CDR3 nucleotide sequence: TGTGCCAGCAGCGCCCTACAACAGGGTACCACTGAAGCTTTCTTT. It codes for CASSALQQGTTEAFF.

V gene TRBV9 combines with J gene TRBJ1-2; D remains unclear. V was clipped by 4 bases and J by 4 bases, with 14 bases between them. The V gene's germline CDR1 is SGDLS and CDR2 YYNGEE. CDR3 length: 14 amino acids. CDR3 residues: CASSLSGGSYGYTF. CDR3 bases: TGTGCCAGCAGCCTGTCAGGAGGGAGCTATGGCTACACCTTC.

This clonotype was observed many times. The chain combines TRBV28 with TRBJ2-6; no clear D gene. The CDR3 runs to 18 residues. Germline CDR1 MDHEN, CDR2 SYDVKM. V was cut by 2 bases and J by 0 bases, with 14 bases left in between. This CDR3 is CASSLRTMHHSGANVLTF. The CDR3 DNA reads as TGTGCCAGCAGTTTACGGACCATGCATCACTCTGGGGCCAACGTCCTGACTTTC. The entire variable domain, with the rest obtained from reference TRBV28 and TRBJ2-6, is as follows: DVKVTQSSRYLVKRTGEKVFLECVQDMDHENMFWYRQDPGLGLRLIYFSYDVKMKEKGDIPEGYSVSREKKERFSLILESASTNQTSMYLCASSLRTMHHSGANVLTFGAGSRLTVL.

This clonotype was observed a handful of times. CDR3 coding DNA: TGTGCCAGCAGCCCTCTTGGACGGAGTCACAATGAGCAGTTCTTC. Translated: CASSPLGRSHNEQFF. This chain links TRBV14 with TRBJ2-1; D gene uncertain. Trimming stripped 4 bases from V and 5 bases from J, with 15 bases between. The V gene's germline CDR1 is SGHDN and CDR2 FVKESK. The CDR3 sequence is 15 residues long.

CDR3 DNA: TGTGCCAGCAGTTTAGGTGGACTAAGGGGGGGATCGCTGTTTTTT. Protein product: CASSLGGLRGGSLFF. The chain employs TRBV12-3 or TRBV12-4 and TRBJ2-2; tentatively, D is TRBD2 (7 bases). CDR3 length equals 15 residues. Trimming removed 1 base from V and 13 bases from J, with 19 bases in between.